The rows below give T cell receptor beta chains drawn from one sample of a study of T-cell reconstitution after alpha-beta-depleted transplantation in children. TCRdb called the PCR reads again in MiXCR, with one record for every CDR3 protein. The sample lists hundreds of thousands of distinct CDR3 sequences; 13% were seen once. The source was PBMCs, collected before TCRalphabeta/CD19-depleted stem cell transplant. The receptors were gathered from a girl aged 2-10 years with congenital amegakaryocytic thrombocytopenia, due to receive a stem cell transplant. Each CDR3 is given with its conserved first and last residue. D genes are given only for firm matches. Rows give clone size only sometimes, using once, few, many, or a class for an expanded clone.

V,size,D,J,CDR3,DNA
TRBV10-3,many,TRBD2,TRBJ2-5,CAISGLAGSQETQYF,TGTGCCATCAGTGGACTAGCGGGGTCCCAAGAGACCCAGTACTTC
TRBV3-1,-,TRBD2,TRBJ2-1,CASSQAIAGGEQFF,TGTGCCAGCAGCCAAGCAATAGCGGGAGGGGAGCAGTTCTTC
TRBV15,-,-,TRBJ2-1,CATSRVGAGYNEQFF,TGTGCCACCAGCAGAGTCGGAGCGGGCTACAATGAGCAGTTCTTC
TRBV2,few,TRBD2,TRBJ2-1,CASRKREHADNEQFF,TGTGCCAGCAGGAAGCGGGAGCATGCCGACAATGAGCAGTTCTTC
TRBV5-6,-,-,TRBJ1-6,CASSLGHYNSPLHF,TGTGCCAGCAGCTTGGGACACTATAATTCACCCCTCCACTTT
TRBV12-3/TRBV12-4,many,TRBD1,TRBJ1-2,CASTPGQGVGYGYTF,TGTGCCAGCACCCCAGGACAGGGAGTAGGCTATGGCTACACCTTC
TRBV5-1,many,TRBD2,TRBJ2-3,CASSLASSSGISTDTQYF,TGCGCCAGCAGCTTGGCCTCGTCTAGCGGGATTAGCACAGATACGCAGTATTTT
TRBV7-9,-,TRBD2,TRBJ2-5,CASSLANSAGGSGEYF,TGTGCCAGCAGCTTAGCTAATTCAGCGGGAGGGAGCGGGGAGTACTTC
TRBV7-8,-,TRBD2,TRBJ2-3,CASSLDPNLAGGSTDTQYF,TGTGCCAGCAGCTTAGACCCGAACTTAGCGGGAGGGAGCACAGATACGCAGTATTTT
TRBV7-8,-,TRBD2,TRBJ2-2,CASSPSRLAAQPNTGELFF,TGTGCCAGCAGCCCCAGTCGGCTAGCGGCTCAACCGAACACCGGGGAGCTGTTTTTT
TRBV5-1,few,-,TRBJ2-7,CASSLLAGADLEQYF,TGCGCCAGCAGCTTATTGGCAGGGGCGGATCTCGAGCAGTACTTC
TRBV28,many,TRBD2,TRBJ2-5,CASSFVGLAGETQYF,TGTGCCAGCAGTTTCGTGGGTCTAGCGGGAGAGACCCAGTACTTC
TRBV15,-,TRBD2,TRBJ2-1,CATSRDHLGTTNLAYNEQFF,TGTGCCACCAGCAGAGATCATCTCGGGACTACAAATTTAGCCTACAATGAGCAGTTCTTC
TRBV12-3/TRBV12-4,-,TRBD2,TRBJ2-1,CASSATGTNYNEQFF,TGTGCCAGCAGTGCAACCGGGACTAACTACAATGAGCAGTTCTTC
TRBV9,many,-,TRBJ2-2,CASSVGNTELFF,TGTGCCAGCAGCGTGGGGAATACGGAGCTGTTTTTT
TRBV10-3,-,TRBD2,TRBJ2-1,CAIHSLAGGNEQFF,TGTGCCATCCACTCACTGGCGGGGGGGAATGAGCAGTTCTTC
TRBV20-1,many,-,TRBJ2-5,CSAPGVWETQYF,TGCAGTGCTCCCGGCGTTTGGGAGACCCAGTACTTC
TRBV5-1,many,TRBD2,TRBJ2-3,CASSLGASGSLTDTQYF,TGCGCCAGCAGCTTGGGTGCTAGCGGGAGCCTCACAGATACGCAGTATTTT